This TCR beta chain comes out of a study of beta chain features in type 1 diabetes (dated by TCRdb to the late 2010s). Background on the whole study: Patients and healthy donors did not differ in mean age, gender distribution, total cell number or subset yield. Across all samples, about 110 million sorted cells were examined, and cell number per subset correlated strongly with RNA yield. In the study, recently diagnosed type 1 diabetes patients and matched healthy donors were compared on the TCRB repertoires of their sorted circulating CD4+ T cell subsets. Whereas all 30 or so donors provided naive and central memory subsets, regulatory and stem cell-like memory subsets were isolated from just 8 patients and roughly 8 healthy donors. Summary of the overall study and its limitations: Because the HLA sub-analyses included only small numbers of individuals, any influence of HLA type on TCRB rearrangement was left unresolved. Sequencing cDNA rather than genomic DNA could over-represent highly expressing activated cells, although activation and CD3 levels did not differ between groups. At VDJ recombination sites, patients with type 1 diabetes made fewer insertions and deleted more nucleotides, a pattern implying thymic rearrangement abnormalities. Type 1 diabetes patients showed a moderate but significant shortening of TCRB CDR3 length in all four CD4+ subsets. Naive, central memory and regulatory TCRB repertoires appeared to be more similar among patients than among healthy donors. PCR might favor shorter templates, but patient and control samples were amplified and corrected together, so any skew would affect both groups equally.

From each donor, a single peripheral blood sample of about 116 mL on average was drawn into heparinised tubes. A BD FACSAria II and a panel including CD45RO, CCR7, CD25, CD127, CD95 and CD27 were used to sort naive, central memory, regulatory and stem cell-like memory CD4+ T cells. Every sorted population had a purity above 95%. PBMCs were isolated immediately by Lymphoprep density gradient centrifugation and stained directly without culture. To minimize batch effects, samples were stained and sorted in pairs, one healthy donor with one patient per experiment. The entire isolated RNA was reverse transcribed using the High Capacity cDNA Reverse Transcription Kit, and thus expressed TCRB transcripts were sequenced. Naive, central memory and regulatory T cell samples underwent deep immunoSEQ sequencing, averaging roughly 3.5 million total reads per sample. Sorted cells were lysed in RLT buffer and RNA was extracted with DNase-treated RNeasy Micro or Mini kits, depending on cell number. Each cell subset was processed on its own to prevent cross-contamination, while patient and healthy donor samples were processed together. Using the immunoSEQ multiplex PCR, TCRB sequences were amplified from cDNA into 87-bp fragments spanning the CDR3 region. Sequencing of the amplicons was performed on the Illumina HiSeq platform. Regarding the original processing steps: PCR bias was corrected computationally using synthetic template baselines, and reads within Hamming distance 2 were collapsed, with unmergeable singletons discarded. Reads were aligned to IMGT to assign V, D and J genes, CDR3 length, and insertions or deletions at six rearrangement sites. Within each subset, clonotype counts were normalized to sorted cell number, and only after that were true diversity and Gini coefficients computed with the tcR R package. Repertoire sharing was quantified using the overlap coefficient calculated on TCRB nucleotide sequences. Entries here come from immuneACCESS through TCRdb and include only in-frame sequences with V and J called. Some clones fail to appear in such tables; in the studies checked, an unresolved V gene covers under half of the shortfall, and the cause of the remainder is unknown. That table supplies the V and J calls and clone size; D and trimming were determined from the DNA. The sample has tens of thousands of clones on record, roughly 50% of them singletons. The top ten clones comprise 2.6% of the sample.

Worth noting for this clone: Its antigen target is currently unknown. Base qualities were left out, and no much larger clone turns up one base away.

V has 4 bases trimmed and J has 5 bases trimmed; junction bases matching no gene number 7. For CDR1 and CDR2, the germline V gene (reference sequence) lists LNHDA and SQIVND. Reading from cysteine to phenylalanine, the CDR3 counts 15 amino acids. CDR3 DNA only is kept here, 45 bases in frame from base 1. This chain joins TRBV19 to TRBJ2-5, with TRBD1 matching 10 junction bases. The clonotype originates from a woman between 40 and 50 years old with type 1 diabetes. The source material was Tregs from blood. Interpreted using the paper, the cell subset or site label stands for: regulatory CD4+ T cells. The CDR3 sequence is CASSNQGQGHETQYF. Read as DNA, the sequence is TGTGCCAGTAGTAACCAGGGACAGGGGCATGAGACCCAGTACTTC.